The 27 T cell receptor beta chains listed next were all sequenced from one sample in a study of blood T cell repertoires in COVID-19. Libraries were prepared by immunoSEQ multiplex PCR; TCRdb keeps only in-frame clonotypes and omits some of them. The repertoire consists of approximately 300,000 clones, with 88% occurring once and the leading ten covering roughly 4.1%. Sequences were obtained from peripheral blood. The receptors originated from a woman between 50 and 59 years old with active or convalescent COVID-19.

V is TRBV14 and J is TRBJ2-5; TRBD2 aligns across 7 bases. This CDR3 has 15 amino acids. The V gene end was trimmed by 1 base and the J gene end by 4 bases; junction bases not matched to a gene: 6. Germline V gene data show CDR1 as SGHDN and CDR2 as FVKESK. The CDR3 coding sequence is TGTGCCAGCAGCCAAGTACGGGACTATGGAGAGACCCAGTACTTC. Translating gives CASSQVRDYGETQYF.

V usage is TRBV7-2 and J usage is TRBJ1-6; 8 nucleotides agree with TRBD1. Germline trimming cut 0 bases from V and 4 bases from J; bases unmatched to any gene: 2. This CDR3 has 16 amino acids. The germline CDR1 and CDR2 sequences are SGHTA and FQGNSA. The CDR3 protein is CASSLATGGYNSPLHF. The CDR3 DNA is TGTGCCAGCAGCTTAGCTACAGGGGGGTATAATTCACCCCTCCACTTT. Based on the CDR3 plus reference TRBV7-2 and TRBJ1-6, the full variable domain is GAGVSQSPSNKVTEKGKDVELRCDPISGHTALYWYRQSLGQGLEFLIYFQGNSAPDKSGLPSDRFSAERTGGSVSTLTIQRTQQEDSAVYLCASSLATGGYNSPLHFGNGTRLTVT.

This sequence joins TRBV6-6 and TRBJ2-3; 8 positions match TRBD1. V shed 6 bases and J 3 bases; nucleotides not matched to a gene: 8. From germline, CDR1 is MNHNY and CDR2 SVGAGI (reference sequence). The CDR3 covers 15 residues. CDR3 sequence reads: CASRQTRQGTDTQYF. In DNA form, the CDR3 reads TGTGCCAGCAGACAAACCAGACAGGGGACAGATACGCAGTATTTT.

The genes are TRBV4-2 and TRBJ2-2; 8 bases align to TRBD1. V dropped 8 bases and J dropped 4; count of bases not matched to a gene: 12. Germline CDR1 and CDR2: LGHNA and YNFKEQ. The CDR3 totals 16 residues. The CDR3, as DNA: TGTGCCAGCTCATGGGGTCAGGGGGCTGGCACCGGGGAGCTGTTTTTT. Translated: CASSWGQGAGTGELFF.

This chain uses TRBV11-2 with TRBJ2-2, with 10 bases aligning to TRBD1. V was pared by 5 bases and J by 7 bases, with 7 bases of the junction left unmatched. This CDR3 is built from 15 residues. The V gene's germline CDR1 is SGHAT and CDR2 FQNNGV. Here the CDR3 DNA reads TGTGCCAGCAGCACGGGACAGGGGACGTTCGGGGAGCTGTTTTTT. This encodes CASSTGQGTFGELFF.

The chain couples TRBV7-8 to TRBJ2-1; 10 nucleotides line up with TRBD2. V was pared by 7 bases and J by 2 bases, with 11 bases of the junction left unmatched. The germline V gene has CDR1 SGHVS and CDR2 FQNEAQ. CDR3 length: 17 amino acids. The CDR3, as DNA: TGTGCCAGCAAAATGTCATCTCTAGCGGGGGCCTACAATGAGCAGTTCTTC. Translating it yields CASKMSSLAGAYNEQFF.

This chain uses TRBV2 with TRBJ2-3; 9 nucleotides agree with TRBD1. Germline lookup yields CDR1 SNHLY and CDR2 FYNNEI. Unmatched junction bases numbered 6, after V lost 8 bases and J lost 3 bases. This CDR3 has 14 residues. The CDR3 is CASAWTGATDTQYF. Here the CDR3 DNA reads TGTGCCAGCGCCTGGACAGGGGCGACAGATACGCAGTATTTT.

This CDR3 reads CASSSRTVLTGELFF. The CDR3 DNA follows: TGTGCCAGCAGCTCGCGGACAGTGCTCACCGGGGAGCTGTTTTTT. The chain joins TRBV13 to TRBJ2-2; D possibly corresponds to TRBD1 (6 bases). Germline V gene data show CDR1 as PRHDT and CDR2 as FYEKMQ (reference sequence). The V end was cut by 4 bases, the J end by 4 bases, with 13 bases between. The CDR3 extends over 15 amino acids. Based on the CDR3 plus reference TRBV13 and TRBJ2-2, the full variable domain is AAGVIQSPRHLIKEKRETATLKCYPIPRHDTVYWYQQGPGQDPQFLISFYEKMQSDKGSIPDRFSAQQFSDYHSELNMSSLELGDSALYFCASSSRTVLTGELFFGEGSRLTVL.

V usage is TRBV6-5 and J usage is TRBJ1-4; unclear D gene. The germline V gene has CDR1 MNHEY and CDR2 SVGAGI. V dropped 0 bases and J dropped 6 bases, with 5 bases sitting between them. The CDR3 length is 13 residues. CDR3: CASSYSRDEKLFF. The CDR3 coding sequence is TGTGCCAGCAGTTACTCGAGGGATGAAAAACTGTTTTTT.

Only a few counts were recorded for this clone. The J gene is TRBJ1-5, the V gene TRBV7-9, with D unresolved. V lost 1 base and J 4 bases, leaving 8 bases between the germline ends. The germline gives CDR1 SEHNR, CDR2 FQNEAQ (reference sequence). The CDR3 is 14 residues long. The CDR3: CASSLVPGNQPQHF. The CDR3 DNA reads TGTGCCAGCAGCTTAGTTCCCGGGAATCAGCCCCAGCATTTT.

V usage is TRBV6-5 and J usage is TRBJ2-2, with D uncertain. V was cut by 6 bases and J by 6 bases, with 11 bases left in between. Germline V gene data show CDR1 as MNHEY and CDR2 as SVGAGI. The CDR3 has 13 amino acids. CDR3 loop: CASSSSQAGELFF. The CDR3 DNA reads as TGTGCCAGCAGCTCCTCTCAGGCCGGGGAGCTGTTTTTT.

This chain uses TRBV3-1 (or the pseudogene TRBV3-2) with TRBJ1-2, with D perhaps matching TRBD1 (5 bases). V was clipped by 0 bases and J by 4 bases, with 12 bases between them. Germline-derived CDR1 and CDR2 are LGHDT and YNNKEL (reference sequence). The CDR3 has 15 amino acids. The CDR3 here is CASSQEAGGIYGYTF. Written as DNA, the CDR3 is TGTGCCAGCAGCCAAGAAGCGGGGGGAATCTATGGCTACACCTTC.

In its sample, this clone was seen once. The chain combines TRBV11-1 with TRBJ2-4; 7 nucleotides align to TRBD2. Germline lookup yields CDR1 SGHAT and CDR2 FQDESV (reference sequence). V lost 3 bases, J lost 8 bases, and 4 bases stayed unmatched. The CDR3 is made up of 13 amino acids. The CDR3 coding sequence is TGTGCCAGCAGCTTGTTGGGAGGGGACATTCAGTACTTC. Translating gives CASSLLGGDIQYF.

CDR3 DNA: TGTGCCAGCTCACGCCCGGGAGGGATGAAGACCCAGTACTTC. Translation gives CASSRPGGMKTQYF. This chain joins TRBV18 and TRBJ2-5, with 8 bases fitting TRBD2. V shed 4 bases, J shed 6 bases, and the junction held 7 bases outside the gene matches. The CDR3 is 14 residues long. CDR1 and CDR2 from the germline V gene are KGHSH and LQKENI.

The chain links TRBV4-2 to TRBJ2-1; 10 nucleotides align to TRBD2. V shed 0 bases, J shed 6 bases, and the junction held 8 bases outside the gene matches. Germline V lookup: CDR1 LGHNA, CDR2 YNFKEQ. The CDR3 is made up of 17 amino acids. The CDR3 spells CASSQEVLAGRVNEQFF. The DNA for the CDR3 is TGTGCCAGCAGCCAAGAGGTACTAGCGGGAAGGGTCAATGAGCAGTTCTTC.

The chain employs TRBV5-1 and TRBJ1-2; 9 bases are shared with TRBD1. The CDR3 covers 18 residues. The germline gives CDR1 SGHRS, CDR2 YFSETQ. The V gene end was trimmed by 4 bases and the J gene end by 0 bases; junction bases not matched to a gene: 13. The CDR3 here is CASSGTGLSVGANYGYTF. The CDR3 nucleotides read TGCGCCAGCAGCGGGACAGGGCTCTCCGTCGGAGCTAACTATGGCTACACCTTC.

This chain uses TRBV2 with TRBJ1-4, with no clear D. V was cut by 8 bases and J by 4 bases, with 11 bases left in between. Looked up from germline, CDR1 is SNHLY and CDR2 is FYNNEI. The CDR3 is 13 amino acids. The CDR3 protein is CASSGIYNEKLFF. CDR3 sequence (DNA): TGTGCCAGCTCCGGGATTTATAATGAAAAACTGTTTTTT.

The V call is TRBV5-8, the J call TRBJ2-1; 9 nucleotides agree with TRBD1. CDR1 is SGHTS and CDR2 is YDEGEE in the germline V gene. Germline trimming cut 4 bases from V and 1 base from J; bases unmatched to any gene: 3. This CDR3 has 15 amino acids. The CDR3 nucleotides are TGTGCCAGCAGCCTCGGGACAGGGTCCTACAATGAGCAGTTCTTC. Translated, it gives CASSLGTGSYNEQFF.

The chain has TRBV5-4 and TRBJ2-7, with 13 bases that match TRBD2. The CDR3 covers 15 residues. The ends lost 6 bases at V and 0 bases at J; junction bases unmatched: 3. Germline V gene lookup returns CDR1 SGHNT and CDR2 YYREEE (reference sequence). CDR3 coding DNA: TGTGCCAGCACCCGGACTAGCGGGAGCTCCTACGAGCAGTACTTC. Translation: CASTRTSGSSYEQYF. Supplemented by reference TRBV5-4 and TRBJ2-7, the full variable domain reads ETGVTQSPTHLIKTRGQQVTLRCSSQSGHNTVSWYQQALGQGPQFIFQYYREEENGRGNFPPRFSGLQFPNYSSELNVNALELDDSALYLCASTRTSGSSYEQYFGPGTRLTVT.

The chain is built from TRBV18 and TRBJ1-1; 7 bases line up with TRBD1. Germline values: CDR1 KGHSH, CDR2 LQKENI. This CDR3 contains 15 residues. Trimming removed 2 bases from V and 1 base from J; junction bases left unmatched: 4. The CDR3 is CASSPSGTANTEAFF. The CDR3 DNA reads as TGTGCCAGCTCACCATCGGGGACAGCGAACACTGAAGCTTTCTTT.

The chain carries TRBV5-5 and TRBJ1-6; 8 bases map to TRBD1. The CDR3 contains 16 residues. J lost 9 bases, V lost 3 bases, and 11 bases had no gene match. CDR1 and CDR2 (germline): SGHKS, YYEKEE (reference sequence). The CDR3 DNA reads TGTGCCAGCAGCTCAGAGACAGGGGAGTTCGGTTCACCCCTCCACTTT. Its protein is CASSSETGEFGSPLHF.

V usage is TRBV4-3 and J usage is TRBJ1-3; 7 bases map to TRBD1. With 0 bases clipped from V and 0 bases from J, the junction kept 2 bases outside the gene matches. The germline CDR1 and CDR2 sequences are LGHNA and YSLEER. The CDR3 has 16 residues. The CDR3 nucleotides are TGCGCCAGCAGCCAAGATCGGGACAGCTCTGGAAACACCATATATTTT. As protein: CASSQDRDSSGNTIYF.

This clone was counted only a few times. This chain links TRBV4-3 with TRBJ2-3, with 11 positions matching TRBD1. This CDR3 is built from 17 residues. Looked up from germline, CDR1 is LGHNA and CDR2 is YSLEER. V lost 5 bases to trimming and J lost 7 bases; unmatched junction nucleotides: 14. Here the CDR3 DNA reads TGCGCCAGCAGCAGCTCCTACGGGACAGGGGGGATTTATACGCAGTATTTT. Amino acids: CASSSSYGTGGIYTQYF.

This sequence joins TRBV6-4 and TRBJ2-3, with D possibly TRBD2 on 5 matching bases. The V end lost 7 bases, the J end lost 5 bases, and 19 bases lay between the germline ends. Germline CDR1 reads MRHNA; CDR2 reads SNTAGT. The CDR3 runs 15 residues. CDR3: CASKRDGFPGDTQYF. The CDR3 DNA reads TGTGCCAGCAAGAGGGATGGGTTCCCGGGAGATACGCAGTATTTT.

The chain carries TRBV12-3 or TRBV12-4 and TRBJ1-5; TRBD1 is a possible D gene (6 bases). This CDR3 spans 13 amino acids. V lost 3 bases to trimming and J lost 4 bases, with 7 bases between them. In DNA form, the CDR3 reads TGTGCCAGCAGTTTGGACAGAAATCAGCCCCAGCATTTT. Translated, it gives CASSLDRNQPQHF.

The rearrangement links TRBV7-9 to TRBJ1-3; 8 bases align to TRBD1. Trimming removed 6 bases from V and 0 bases from J; junction bases left unmatched: 10. Germline assignment: CDR1 SEHNR and CDR2 FQNEAQ (reference sequence). This CDR3 spans 17 amino acids. In DNA, the CDR3 is TGTGCCAGCAGTCGCGGGACAGGCTCCTTCTCTGGAAACACCATATATTTT. Translated, it gives CASSRGTGSFSGNTIYF.

The CDR3 nucleotides are TGTGCCAGCAGCGGTAGCGGGGGGACCAATGAGCAGTTCTTC. Its translation is CASSGSGGTNEQFF. This chain links TRBV7-2 with TRBJ2-1, with 10 bases aligning to TRBD2. V lost 5 bases, J lost 6 bases, and 4 bases stayed unmatched. The CDR3 covers 14 residues. CDR1 is SGHTA, CDR2 FQGNSA, per germline.